This T cell receptor beta chain was retrieved from a study of shared clonotypes between healthy human individuals (dated by TCRdb to about 2020). For the wider study: The cohort comprised a couple of women and a few men aged 18 to 49 years. For each donor, CD4 naive and CD4 memory were each run on three plates, CD8 naive on two plates, and CD8 memory on one plate. The study deeply sequenced blood TCR repertoires of five healthy adults to estimate repertoire size and the extent of clonotype sharing between individuals. Leukapheresis yielded between about 0.85 and 10 billion PBMCs per donor. Libraries were prepared and TCR repertoires were sequenced by different laboratories using diverse techniques, in order to increase sequencing depth and limit assay-specific biases. Beyond this particular receptor, the publication reports: Naive subsets generally had larger estimated clonotype richness than memory subsets did. Compared with non-shared clonotypes, the clonotypes found in all four sorted-subset donors had higher generation probabilities. Sampling was limited to blood, and TCR repertoires in tissue likely differ from TCR repertoires in blood. Rarefaction of sorted-subset datasets indicated incomplete sequencing despite the large sequencing depth. Pairwise subsampling led to the expectation that sequencing depth would affect the degree of clonotype sharing among donors. The small number of donors limited the genetic and exposure-history diversity represented. Approximately 5% of naive CD4, around 4% of naive CD8, approximately 2.2% of memory CD4, and 0.4% of memory CD8 clonotypes were shared across several donors.

For the CD8 naive samples, CD45RO-negative cells were positively selected for CCR7, yielding a CD45RA+CCR7+ population from which TemRA cells were excluded. The donors were healthy, HIV-negative adults who had no recently reported acute infections or vaccinations. All donors were Caucasian adults living in Nashville, Tennessee, USA. After blood collection by leukapheresis, PBMCs were isolated using Ficoll-Histopaque density gradient centrifugation and then cryopreserved in the vapor phase of liquid nitrogen. Analytical flow cytometry was used to check the purity and quantity of each magnetically sorted T cell population. From each sorted fraction, genomic DNA was isolated and quantified by UV absorbance on a Nanodrop 2000c. With regard to this clone: Its cognate antigen has yet to be identified. Nothing much larger sits one base from this clone, and base qualities are not available.

CDR3 length: 14 amino acids, cysteine to phenylalanine. Only the CDR3 DNA stays, 42 bases, in frame from base 1. CDR1 and CDR2 are read off the germline V gene as KGHSH and LQKENI. V was cut back by 6 bases and J by 3 bases, leaving a gap of 12 bases between them. Using the deep immunoSEQ assay, multiplex PCR amplified TCR CDR3 regions from genomic DNA. Extracted genomic DNA from each cell subset was spread evenly across all wells of several immunoSEQ 96-well plates, with each plate serving as a replicate. For sorted subsets, each replicate PCR was loaded with about 0.2 ug genomic DNA, equivalent to 32,000 or so T cell genomes. The purified libraries were quantified using a Qubit 3.0 fluorometer, sized with a Bioanalyzer 2100, and then quantified again using the KAPA Library Quantification kit. Every immunoSEQ 96-well plate was sequenced on a separate single-read 150-cycle Illumina NextSeq 550 flow cell. The study's processing was this. Because only junctional sequences without quality scores were contained in the immunoSEQ output, filtering matching that applied to full-length reads could not be performed. To assign V/J genes and CDR3, sequences were annotated using PyIR, a Python wrapper for IgBLAST v1.9, with IMGT germline references. Reads were removed for weak V/J assignments (E-value above 1e-6), missing CDR3, stop codons, out-of-frame junctions, or ambiguous translated residues. A V3J clonotype was defined by an identical inferred V gene, J gene, and CDR3 amino acid sequence. The percentage overlap between two repertoires was calculated by dividing the number of shared unique clonotypes by the size of the smaller repertoire. Three approaches were used to assess repertoire richness: RTK rarefaction, the Chao1 estimator, and Recon v2.1 estimates of unobserved clonotypes. For all TCRbeta clonotypes obtained by the gDNA method from four donors, generation probabilities were computed with OLGA. In TCRdb, the immuneACCESS table is reduced to in-frame sequences with V and J assigned. These tables do not hold every clone; where another copy was compared, an unresolved V gene accounts for under half, and the others remain unexplained. The V and J calls and clone size come from that table; D and trimming were worked out from the DNA. This sample is represented by millions of clones; about 93% of them were singletons. The top ten constitute 1.7% of the sample.

The sequence was collected from a man aged 18 to 29 in good health. Some clones in this sample may be carry-over from other donors' samples. Sequencing input: naive CD8+ T cells from PBMCs. The cell subset or site label for this specimen denotes: CD45RA+CCR7+. The chain couples TRBV18 to TRBJ2-1; no D gene can be assigned with confidence. The nucleotide sequence is given as TGTGCCAGCTCCCCGGGTAGTAGCTACAATGAGCAGTTCTTC. The translation is CASSPGSSYNEQFF.